This T cell receptor (beta chain) was found in a study of CD8+ T cells in alopecia areata. About the study: Each of the treated patients was given oral tofacitinib, 5 to 10 mg twice daily, for moderate-to-severe alopecia areata. Study observations and caveats: Tofacitinib did not eliminate many expanded lesional clones from scalp or blood.

About this clone: Its specificity is unknown.

The treatment: oral pan-JAK inhibitor, 5-10 mg twice daily. Peripheral blood and lesional scalp punch biopsies were taken from alopecia areata patients. Extraction and reverse transcription of RNA yielded cDNA as the sequencing template. This table comes from immunoSEQ multiplex PCR, and its TCRdb copy is limited to in-frame clones, with some not included. The sample carries about 120,000 clones, 53% recorded once. This CDR3 comprises 12 residues. With 8 bases removed from V and 8 bases from J, the gap between germline ends came to 18 bases. The germline gives CDR1 SQVTM, CDR2 ANQGSEA. This receptor was identified in a human donor with alopecia areata. This sample comprised CD4+ T cells sorted from blood, obtained at week 4, from a patient treated with tofacitinib. The chain employs TRBV29-1 and TRBJ1-2; no clear D. This chain's CDR3 is CSTTSQVGGYTF. As DNA, the CDR3 is TGCAGCACGACAAGCCAAGTGGGAGGCTACACCTTC.